The rows below give T cell receptor beta chains drawn from one sample of a study of regulatory T cells in long-lasting Graves disease. TCRdb re-called the multiplex PCR reads through MiXCR, storing one row per CDR3 protein. The table lists 700,000 or so distinct CDR3 sequences, around 30% of them singletons. This material consisted of peripheral blood mononuclear cells (PBMCs), taken when the disease was refractory, from a patient treated with antithyroid drugs. The source is a female donor with Graves disease. Each CDR3 is given with its conserved first and last residue. The D gene is left open where the match is weak. A clone size is listed for some rows: how often the clone was seen (once, few, many), or a class if it is expanded.

clone_size d_call j_call v_call cdr3_nt cdr3_aa
many TRBD1 TRBJ1-1 TRBV20-1 TGCAGTGCTAGAAGGGGACAGGGAGGAACTGAAGCTTTCTTT CSARRGQGGTEAFF
few - TRBJ2-5 TRBV29-1 TGCAGCGCCGGGACGGGGATAATTCAAGAGACCCAGTACTTC CSAGTGIIQETQYF
- TRBD2 TRBJ2-1 TRBV11-2 TGTGCCAGCAGGGGCGGGAGCGGTCGGGGCAATGAGCAGTTCTTC CASRGGSGRGNEQFF
- - TRBJ1-1 TRBV12-3/TRBV12-4 TGTGCCAGCAGTTTAGAAAGCCTGACTGAGAACACTGAAGCTTTCTTT CASSLESLTENTEAFF
few - TRBJ2-5 TRBV29-1 TGCAGCGTTGGTAGGCCGGGACAAGAGACCCAGTACTTC CSVGRPGQETQYF
- - TRBJ2-1 TRBV25-1 TGTGCCAGCCCGGGACAAGACCACAATGAGCAGTTCTTC CASPGQDHNEQFF
few - TRBJ1-2 TRBV20-1 TGCAGTGCTAGAGCTAACACAGGCTACACCTTC CSARANTGYTF
- - TRBJ1-2 TRBV2 TGTGCCAGCAGTGGAAAGGGAACTAACTATGGCTACACCTTC CASSGKGTNYGYTF
many - TRBJ1-2 TRBV28 TGTGCCAGCACCGTCAGGTGGACTCTTAACTATGGCTACACCTTC CASTVRWTLNYGYTF
- TRBD1 TRBJ1-2 TRBV29-1 TGCAGCGTTGAAGATCGGGCAGGGGGCTATGGCTACACCTTC CSVEDRAGGYGYTF
few - TRBJ1-1 TRBV10-3 TGTGCCATCAGTGGGGGGAACGGACGGAACACTGAAGCTTTCTTT CAISGGNGRNTEAFF
- - TRBJ2-7 TRBV11-2 TGTGCCAGCAGCCAAGATTCGGGGAACGAGCAGTACTTC CASSQDSGNEQYF
- TRBD1 TRBJ1-2 TRBV6-1 TGTGCCAGCATCGGACAGGGCCGTGGCTACACCTTC CASIGQGRGYTF
once TRBD2 TRBJ2-2 TRBV27 TGTGCCAGCAGTAGGACTAGCGGGGACGGGGAGCTGTTTTTT CASSRTSGDGELFF
many TRBD2 TRBJ2-7 TRBV2 TGTGCCAGCGACCGGACTAGCGGGATCGAGCAGTACTTC CASDRTSGIEQYF
- - TRBJ1-1 TRBV19 TGTGCCAGCAGTATCCGGGGAGAGGGCACTGAAGCTTTCTTT CASSIRGEGTEAFF
few TRBD2 TRBJ2-7 TRBV6-1 TGTGCCAGCAGGGGAGGACCCGGGGGGTACGAGCAGTACTTC CASRGGPGGYEQYF
many - TRBJ1-4 TRBV7-2 TGTGCCAGCACTACGGGGACACCACGGACAACTAATGAAAAACTGTTTTTT CASTTGTPRTTNEKLFF
- - TRBJ2-7 TRBV5-1 TGCGCCAGCAGCTTCGGGGCAGGGCCTACCTACGAGCAGTACTTC CASSFGAGPTYEQYF
few - TRBJ1-3 TRBV6-2/TRBV6-3 TGTGCCAGCAAAGTCGGACCAGGTGGAAACACCATATATTTT CASKVGPGGNTIYF
few TRBD1 TRBJ2-2 TRBV6-1 TGTGCCAGCAGAGGCAAGGCGGGGACAGGGCGTACCGGGGAGCTGTTTTTT CASRGKAGTGRTGELFF
many - TRBJ2-7 TRBV15 TGTGCCACCAGCAGAGATCGGCCCTCCGAGCAGTACTTC CATSRDRPSEQYF
- TRBD1 TRBJ2-2 TRBV12-5 TGTGCTAGTGGTTTGAGGGACAGAAGTTACACCGGGGAGCTGTTTTTT CASGLRDRSYTGELFF
- TRBD1 TRBJ1-3 TRBV18 TGTGCCAGCTCACCGTCACAGGGGACTGGAAACACCATATATTTT CASSPSQGTGNTIYF
few - TRBJ1-3 TRBV12-3/TRBV12-4 TGTGCCAGCAGTTTACAGGGCATCTCTGGAAACACCATATATTTT CASSLQGISGNTIYF
many - TRBJ1-2 TRBV7-9 TGTGCCAGCAGCCTAACAAAGGACTCGAACTATGGCTACACCTTC CASSLTKDSNYGYTF
few TRBD1 TRBJ1-2 TRBV20-1 TGCAGTGCTAGAGATAGGCAGGGGGTTGAAGGCTACACCTTC CSARDRQGVEGYTF
- - TRBJ1-1 TRBV12-3/TRBV12-4 TGTGCCAGCAGTTTTTTACGACCGGAAGCTTTCTTT CASSFLRPEAFF
few - TRBJ2-2 TRBV6-1 TGTGCCAGCAGTCTCGGAGGGGCGGGCGGGGAGCTGTTTTTT CASSLGGAGGELFF
few - TRBJ1-2 TRBV6-1 TGTGCCAGCAGTATCCCTCCCCACTATGGCTACACCTTC CASSIPPHYGYTF
- - TRBJ2-1 TRBV28 TGTGCCAGCAGTTCCCCGGGACTTTACAATGAGCAGTTCTTC CASSSPGLYNEQFF
- TRBD2 TRBJ2-7 TRBV11-2 TGTGCCAGCAGCTCCCCGGGACTAGCGGGCCTCTCCTACGAGCAGTACTTC CASSSPGLAGLSYEQYF
few - TRBJ1-5 TRBV5-6 TGTGCCAGCAGTGTATTAGCGGACAATCAGCCCCAGCATTTT CASSVLADNQPQHF
- - TRBJ1-5 TRBV11-2 TGTGCCAGCCGCGTGGGGCCTTATAGCAATCAGCCCCAGCATTTT CASRVGPYSNQPQHF
- TRBD2 TRBJ2-2 TRBV3-1 TGTGCCAGCAGCCAGGGACTAGCGGGAGGTGCCGGGGAGCTGTTTTTT CASSQGLAGGAGELFF
- - TRBJ1-5 TRBV7-2 TGTGCCAGCAGCTCACCCCTTCCGGGCAAGCCCCAGCATTTT CASSSPLPGKPQHF
many - TRBJ2-7 TRBV12-3/TRBV12-4 TGTGCCAGCAGTTTAACAGAGGGGCGGACTGGAGAGCAGTACTTC CASSLTEGRTGEQYF
- TRBD1 TRBJ1-1 TRBV30 TGTGCCTGGAGTACGGACAGGGGCGCTGAAGCTTTCTTT CAWSTDRGAEAFF
few - TRBJ1-1 TRBV14 TGTGCCAGCAGCCAAGAGGTTGCCTTGGGGCCGAACACTGAAGCTTTCTTT CASSQEVALGPNTEAFF
many - TRBJ1-1 TRBV2 TGTGCCAGCAGTCTGACCGGGTGGGGCACTGAAGCTTTCTTT CASSLTGWGTEAFF
- - TRBJ1-5 TRBV12-5 TGTGCTAGTGGTTTGGTCCCCCGAAGGGGTAACAATCAGCCCCAGCATTTT CASGLVPRRGNNQPQHF
many TRBD1 TRBJ1-1 TRBV27 TGTGCCAGCAGTTTATCTGGACAGGGTATGAACACTGAAGCTTTCTTT CASSLSGQGMNTEAFF
- TRBD2 TRBJ2-7 TRBV2 TGTGCCAGCAGTGGGGCGGGGGGCGCCTACGAGCAGTACTTC CASSGAGGAYEQYF
- TRBD1 TRBJ1-1 TRBV20-1 TGCAGTGCCCCGGGACAGCCGAACACTGAAGCTTTCTTT CSAPGQPNTEAFF
- TRBD1 TRBJ1-4 TRBV28 TGTGCCAGCAGAACCGACAGGGGTAATGAAAAACTGTTTTTT CASRTDRGNEKLFF
few TRBD2 TRBJ2-7 TRBV6-1 TGTGCCAGCATCCAGGGGCTAGCGGGAGGGGGCTACGAGCAGTACTTC CASIQGLAGGGYEQYF
- TRBD1 TRBJ1-5 TRBV7-2 TGTGCCAGCAGCTTAGTAGGGACAGGGGCCAATCAGCCCCAGCATTTT CASSLVGTGANQPQHF
few TRBD1 TRBJ2-2 TRBV20-1 TGCAGTGCTAGCCAGACAGGGTTGGAGACCCGGGAGCTGTTTTTT CSASQTGLETRELFF
many - TRBJ1-2 TRBV6-1 TGTGCCAGCAGTGGATACAGGGAAGCTAACTATGGCTACACCTTC CASSGYREANYGYTF
- - TRBJ2-4 TRBV9 TGTGCCAGCAGCGTAACCTCCGAAAACATTCAGTACTTC CASSVTSENIQYF
few TRBD1 TRBJ1-2 TRBV5-5 TGTGCCAGCAGCACCGGACAGGGACACTATGGCTACACCTTC CASSTGQGHYGYTF
few TRBD1 TRBJ1-2 TRBV29-1 TGCAGCGTTCAAGGGGGCAATAGCTATGGCTACACCTTC CSVQGGNSYGYTF
- TRBD1 TRBJ2-5 TRBV9 TGTGCCAGCACCCTCGGGTCCCCAGGGGGAGAGACCCAGTACTTC CASTLGSPGGETQYF
- TRBD1 TRBJ2-1 TRBV5-1 TGCGCCAACAGCTTGTGGGGACAGGGGTCCTACGAGCAGTTCTTC CANSLWGQGSYEQFF